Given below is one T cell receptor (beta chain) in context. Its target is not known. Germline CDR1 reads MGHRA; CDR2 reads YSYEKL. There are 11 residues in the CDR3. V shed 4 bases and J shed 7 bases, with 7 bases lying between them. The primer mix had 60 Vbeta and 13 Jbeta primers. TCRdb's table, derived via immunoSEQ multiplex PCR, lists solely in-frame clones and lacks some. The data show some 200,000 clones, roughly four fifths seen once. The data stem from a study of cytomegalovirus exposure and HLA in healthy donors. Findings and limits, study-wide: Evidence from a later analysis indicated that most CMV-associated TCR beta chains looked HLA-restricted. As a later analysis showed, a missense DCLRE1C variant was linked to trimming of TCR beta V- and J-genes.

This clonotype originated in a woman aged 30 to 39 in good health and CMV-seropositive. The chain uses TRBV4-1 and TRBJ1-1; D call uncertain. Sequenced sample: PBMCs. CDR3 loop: CASSRGGEAFF. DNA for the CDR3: TGCGCCAGCAGCCGGGGAGGTGAAGCTTTCTTT.